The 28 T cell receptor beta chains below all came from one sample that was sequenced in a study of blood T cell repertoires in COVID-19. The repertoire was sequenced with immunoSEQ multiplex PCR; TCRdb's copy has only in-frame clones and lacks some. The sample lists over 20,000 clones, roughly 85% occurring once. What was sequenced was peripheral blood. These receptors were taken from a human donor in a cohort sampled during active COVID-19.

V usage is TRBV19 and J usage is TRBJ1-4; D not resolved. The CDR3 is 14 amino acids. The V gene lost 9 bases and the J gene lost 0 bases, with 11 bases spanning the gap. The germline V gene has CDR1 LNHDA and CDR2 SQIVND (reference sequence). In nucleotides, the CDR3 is TGTGCCAGCGCGGGGAGCCCAACTAATGAAAAACTGTTTTTT. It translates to CASAGSPTNEKLFF. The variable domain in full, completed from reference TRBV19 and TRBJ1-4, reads DGGITQSPKYLFRKEGQNVTLSCEQNLNHDAMYWYRQDPGQGLRLIYYSQIVNDFQKGDIAEGYSVSREKKESFPLTVTSAQKNPTAFYLCASAGSPTNEKLFFGSGTQLSVL.

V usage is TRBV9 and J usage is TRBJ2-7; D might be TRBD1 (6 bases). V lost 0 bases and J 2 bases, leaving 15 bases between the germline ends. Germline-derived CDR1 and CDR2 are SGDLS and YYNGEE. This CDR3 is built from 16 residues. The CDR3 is CASSVAFYGQPYEQYF. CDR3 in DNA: TGTGCCAGCAGCGTAGCTTTTTACGGACAGCCCTACGAGCAGTACTTC.

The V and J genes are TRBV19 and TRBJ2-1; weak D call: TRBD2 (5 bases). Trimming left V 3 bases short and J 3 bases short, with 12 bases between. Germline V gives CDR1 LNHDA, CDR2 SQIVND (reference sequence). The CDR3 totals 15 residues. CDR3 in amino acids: CASSIRNGDYNEQFF. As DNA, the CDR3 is TGTGCCAGTAGTATCCGTAACGGGGACTACAATGAGCAGTTCTTC.

The CDR3 DNA reads TGTGCCAGCAGCAACAGGGGTGTCACCGGGGAGCTGTTTTTT. Its protein is CASSNRGVTGELFF. This chain links TRBV5-6 with TRBJ2-2, with TRBD1 matching over 7 bases. The J segment lost 4 bases and the V segment lost 4 bases, leaving 4 bases of the junction unmatched. The CDR3 is 14 residues long. CDR1 SGHDT and CDR2 YYEEEE come from the germline V gene.

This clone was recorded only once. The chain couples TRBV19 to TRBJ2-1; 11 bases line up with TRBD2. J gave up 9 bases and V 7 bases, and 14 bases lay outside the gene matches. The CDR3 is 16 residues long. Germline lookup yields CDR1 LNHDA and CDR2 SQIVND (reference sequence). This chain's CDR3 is CASTPIAGGRTSEQFF. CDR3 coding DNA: TGTGCCAGTACCCCGATAGCGGGGGGGCGAACTTCTGAGCAGTTCTTC.

This chain's CDR3 is CASSLAGGTSGADTQYF. CDR3 sequence (DNA): TGCGCCAGCAGCTTGGCGGGGGGGACTAGCGGGGCAGATACGCAGTATTTT. The J gene is TRBJ2-3, the V gene TRBV5-1; 13 bases fit TRBD2. The CDR3 length is 17 residues. With V trimmed by 0 bases and J by 4 bases, 5 bases remained unmatched. Germline V gives CDR1 SGHRS, CDR2 YFSETQ.

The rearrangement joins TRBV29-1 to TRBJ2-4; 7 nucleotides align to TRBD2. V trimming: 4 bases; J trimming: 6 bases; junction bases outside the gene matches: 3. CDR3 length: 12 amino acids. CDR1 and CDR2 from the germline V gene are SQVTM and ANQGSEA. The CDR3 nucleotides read TGCAGCGTTGGGGGACTATTAAACATTCAGTACTTC. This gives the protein CSVGGLLNIQYF. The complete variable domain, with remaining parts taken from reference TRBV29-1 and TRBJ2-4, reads SAVISQKPSRDICQRGTSLTIQCQVDSQVTMMFWYRQQPGQSLTLIATANQGSEATYESGFVIDKFPISRPNLTFSTLTVSNMSPEDSSIYLCSVGGLLNIQYFGAGTRLSVL.

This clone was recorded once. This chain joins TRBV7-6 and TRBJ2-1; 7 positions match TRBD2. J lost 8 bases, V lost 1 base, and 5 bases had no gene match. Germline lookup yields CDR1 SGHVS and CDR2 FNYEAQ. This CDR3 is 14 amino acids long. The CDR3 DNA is TGTGCCAGCAGCTTAGATACCCGGGGGGATGAGCAGTTCTTC. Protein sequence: CASSLDTRGDEQFF.

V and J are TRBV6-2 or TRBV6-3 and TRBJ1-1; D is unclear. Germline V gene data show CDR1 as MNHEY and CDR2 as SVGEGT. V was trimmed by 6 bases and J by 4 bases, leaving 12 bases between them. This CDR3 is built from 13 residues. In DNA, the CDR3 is TGTGCCAGCAGCCAGTTTCTACGCACTGAAGCTTTCTTT. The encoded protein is CASSQFLRTEAFF.

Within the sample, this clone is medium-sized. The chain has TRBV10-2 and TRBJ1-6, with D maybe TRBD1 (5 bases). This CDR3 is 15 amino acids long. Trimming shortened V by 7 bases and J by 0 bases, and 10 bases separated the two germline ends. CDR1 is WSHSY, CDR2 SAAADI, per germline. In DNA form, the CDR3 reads TGCGCCAGCATGTGGGGCAACTCCTATAATTCACCCCTCCACTTT. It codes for CASMWGNSYNSPLHF.

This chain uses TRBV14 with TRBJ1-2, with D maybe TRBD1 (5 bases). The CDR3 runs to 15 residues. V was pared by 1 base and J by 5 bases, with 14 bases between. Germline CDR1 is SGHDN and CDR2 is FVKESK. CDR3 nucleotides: TGTGCCAGCAGCCAAGTTCAGGGAGGAGGGTATGGCTACACCTTC. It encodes CASSQVQGGGYGYTF.

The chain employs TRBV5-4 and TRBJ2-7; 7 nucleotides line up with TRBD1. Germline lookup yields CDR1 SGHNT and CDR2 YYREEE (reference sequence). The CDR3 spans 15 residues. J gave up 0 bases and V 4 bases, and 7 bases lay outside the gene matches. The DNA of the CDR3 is TGTGCCAGCAGCCGGACAGGAACCCTCTCCTACGAGCAGTACTTC. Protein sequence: CASSRTGTLSYEQYF.

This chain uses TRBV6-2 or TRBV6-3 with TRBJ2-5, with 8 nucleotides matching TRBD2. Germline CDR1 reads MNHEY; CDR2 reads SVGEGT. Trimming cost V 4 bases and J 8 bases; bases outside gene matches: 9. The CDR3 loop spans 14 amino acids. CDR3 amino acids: CASSFSGDRRTQYF. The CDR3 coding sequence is TGTGCCAGCAGTTTTAGCGGGGACCGACGAACCCAGTACTTC.

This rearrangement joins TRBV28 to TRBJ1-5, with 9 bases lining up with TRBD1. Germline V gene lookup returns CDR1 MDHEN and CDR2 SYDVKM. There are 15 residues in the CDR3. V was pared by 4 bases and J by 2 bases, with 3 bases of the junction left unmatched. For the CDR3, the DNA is TGTGCCAGCAGTTCGGGACAGGGTGGCAATCAGCCCCAGCATTTT. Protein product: CASSSGQGGNQPQHF.

The CDR3 DNA sequence: TGTGCCAGCAGTTTTCACCAGAATTATTCACCCCTCCACTTT. Its protein is CASSFHQNYSPLHF. The chain combines TRBV27 with TRBJ1-6, with D unclear. V was clipped by 3 bases and J by 8 bases, with 11 bases between them. The CDR3 covers 14 residues. Germline loops: CDR1 MNHEY, CDR2 SMNVEV (reference sequence).

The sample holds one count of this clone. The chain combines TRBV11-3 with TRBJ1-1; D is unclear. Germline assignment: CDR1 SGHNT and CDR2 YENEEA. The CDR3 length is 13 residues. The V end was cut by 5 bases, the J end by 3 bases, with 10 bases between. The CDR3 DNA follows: TGTGCCAGCAGCCCCGTCAGATACACTGAAGCTTTCTTT. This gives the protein CASSPVRYTEAFF.

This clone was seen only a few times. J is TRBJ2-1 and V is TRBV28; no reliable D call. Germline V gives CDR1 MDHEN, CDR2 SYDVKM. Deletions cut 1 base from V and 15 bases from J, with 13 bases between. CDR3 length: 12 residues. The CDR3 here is CASSLSTPLLFF. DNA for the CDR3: TGTGCCAGCAGTTTATCTACCCCCCTGCTGTTCTTC.

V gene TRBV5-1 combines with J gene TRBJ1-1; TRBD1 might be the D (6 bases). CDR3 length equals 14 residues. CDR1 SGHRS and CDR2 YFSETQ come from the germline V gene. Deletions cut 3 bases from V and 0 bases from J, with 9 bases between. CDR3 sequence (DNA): TGCGCCAGCAGCTCCGACAGGATGAACACTGAAGCTTTCTTT. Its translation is CASSSDRMNTEAFF.

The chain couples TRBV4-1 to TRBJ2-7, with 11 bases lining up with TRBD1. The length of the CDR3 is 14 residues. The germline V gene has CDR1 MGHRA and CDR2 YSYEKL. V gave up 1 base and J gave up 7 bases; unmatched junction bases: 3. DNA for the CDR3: TGCGCCAGCAGCCAAGGGGACAGGGGGAATGAGCAGTACTTC. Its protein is CASSQGDRGNEQYF.

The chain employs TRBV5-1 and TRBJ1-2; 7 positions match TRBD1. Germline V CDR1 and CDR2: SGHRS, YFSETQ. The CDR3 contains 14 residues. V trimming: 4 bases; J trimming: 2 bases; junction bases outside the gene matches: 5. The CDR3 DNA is TGCGCCAGCAGCCCCGGACAGGTGAACTATGGCTACACCTTC. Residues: CASSPGQVNYGYTF.

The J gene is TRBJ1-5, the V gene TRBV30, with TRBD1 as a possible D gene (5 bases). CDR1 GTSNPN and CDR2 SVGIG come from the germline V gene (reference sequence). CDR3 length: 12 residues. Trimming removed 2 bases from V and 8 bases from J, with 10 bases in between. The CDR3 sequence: CAWSRDWKPQHF. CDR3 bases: TGTGCCTGGAGTAGGGACTGGAAGCCCCAGCATTTT.

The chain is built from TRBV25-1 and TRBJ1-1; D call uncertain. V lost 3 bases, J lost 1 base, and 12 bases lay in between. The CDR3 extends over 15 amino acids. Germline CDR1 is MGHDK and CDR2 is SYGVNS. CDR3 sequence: CASSDYWGANTEAFF. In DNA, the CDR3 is TGTGCCAGCAGTGATTATTGGGGAGCGAACACTGAAGCTTTCTTT.

DNA of the CDR3: TGTGCCAGCAGCTATTCAAAATCAGCTTTCTTT. Translation gives CASSYSKSAFF. The J gene is TRBJ1-1, the V gene TRBV11-2; no clear D. The CDR3 spans 11 residues. Per germline, CDR1 SGHAT and CDR2 FQNNGV. The ends were cut back, 4 bases at V and 10 bases at J, with 10 bases in the middle.

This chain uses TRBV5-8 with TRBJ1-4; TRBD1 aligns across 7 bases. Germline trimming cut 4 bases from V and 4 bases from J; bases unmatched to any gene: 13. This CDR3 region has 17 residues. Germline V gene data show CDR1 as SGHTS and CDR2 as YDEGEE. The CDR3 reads CASSRRQGGSINEKLFF. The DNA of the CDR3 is TGTGCCAGCAGCCGGAGACAGGGTGGAAGTATTAATGAAAAACTGTTTTTT.

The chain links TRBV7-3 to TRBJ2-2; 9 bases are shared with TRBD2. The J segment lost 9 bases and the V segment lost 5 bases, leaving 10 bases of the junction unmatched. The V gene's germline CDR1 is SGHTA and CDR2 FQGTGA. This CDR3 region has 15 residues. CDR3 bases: TGTGCCAGCAGCCCAACCCTAGCGGGGACCAGGGAGCTGTTTTTT. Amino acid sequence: CASSPTLAGTRELFF.

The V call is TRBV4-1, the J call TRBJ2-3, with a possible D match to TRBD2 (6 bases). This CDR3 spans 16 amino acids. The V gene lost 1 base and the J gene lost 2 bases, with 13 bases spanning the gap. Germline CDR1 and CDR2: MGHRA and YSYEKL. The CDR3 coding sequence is TGCGCCAGCAGCCAAGGTCGCAGGACTACCACAGATACGCAGTATTTT. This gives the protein CASSQGRRTTTDTQYF.

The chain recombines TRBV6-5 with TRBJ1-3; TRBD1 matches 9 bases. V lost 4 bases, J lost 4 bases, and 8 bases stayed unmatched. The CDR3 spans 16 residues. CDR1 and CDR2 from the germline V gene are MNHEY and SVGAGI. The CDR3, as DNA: TGTGCCAGCAGTTTCTACAGGGGGCTGGGGGGAAACACCATATATTTT. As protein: CASSFYRGLGGNTIYF.

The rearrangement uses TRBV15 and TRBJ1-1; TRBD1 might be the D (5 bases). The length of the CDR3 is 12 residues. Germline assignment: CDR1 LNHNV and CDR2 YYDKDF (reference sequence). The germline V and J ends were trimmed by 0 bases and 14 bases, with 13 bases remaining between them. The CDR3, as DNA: TGTGCCACCAGCAGAGATTTTGCGGGACCATTCTTT. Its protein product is CATSRDFAGPFF.